This T cell receptor (beta chain) was obtained from a study of shared clonotypes between healthy human individuals (dated by TCRdb to the early 2020s). Some background on the complete study: The cohort included three men and two women between 18 and 49 years of age. For each donor, CD4 naive and CD4 memory were each given three plates, CD8 naive was given two plates, and CD8 memory was given one plate. To estimate repertoire size and how much clonotype sharing occurs between individuals, the study deeply sequenced the blood TCR repertoires of roughly 5 healthy adults. To increase sequencing depth and limit assay-specific biases, different laboratories used diverse techniques to prepare libraries and sequence TCR repertoires. Between about 0.85 and 10 billion PBMCs per donor were obtained by leukapheresis.

The donors were healthy, HIV-negative adults with no recently reported acute infections or vaccinations. Only Caucasian adults living in Nashville, Tennessee, USA were represented among the donors. CD4+ T cells were enriched by magnetic negative selection, after which naive cells were positively selected on CD45RA and the negative fraction was taken as the memory subset. Blood was obtained by leukapheresis, after which PBMCs were separated by Ficoll-Histopaque density gradient centrifugation and cryopreserved in liquid nitrogen vapor phase. Analytical flow cytometry was used to check the purity and quantity of every magnetically sorted T cell population. Genomic DNA was isolated from each sorted fraction and quantified by UV absorbance on a Nanodrop 2000c. Using the deep immunoSEQ assay, TCR CDR3 regions were amplified from genomic DNA by multiplex PCR. For each cell subset, the extracted genomic DNA was distributed evenly across all wells of several immunoSEQ 96-well plates, and each plate served as one replicate. For sorted subsets, approximately 200 ng of genomic DNA, equivalent to some 30,000 T cell genomes, went into each replicate PCR. The purified libraries were quantified using a Qubit 3.0 fluorometer, sized with a Bioanalyzer 2100, and then quantified again using the KAPA Library Quantification kit. A separate single-read 150-cycle Illumina NextSeq 550 flow cell was used to sequence each immunoSEQ 96-well plate. In the authors' own workflow: Because the immunoSEQ output held only junctional sequences and lacked quality scores, the filtering could not match the filtering applied to full-length reads. Sequences were annotated with PyIR, a Python wrapper for IgBLAST v1.9, and V/J genes and CDR3 were assigned using IMGT germline references. Reads with weak V/J assignments (E-value above 1e-6), missing CDR3, stop codons, out-of-frame junctions, or ambiguous translated residues were removed. V3J clonotypes were defined as sequences sharing an identical inferred V gene, J gene, and CDR3 amino acid sequence. Percentage overlap between repertoires was calculated by dividing the number of shared unique clonotypes by the size of the smaller repertoire. RTK rarefaction, the Chao1 estimator, and Recon v2.1 estimates of unobserved clonotypes were used to assess repertoire richness. For all TCRbeta clonotypes obtained by the gDNA method from a handful of donors, generation probabilities were computed with OLGA. TCRdb stores this immuneACCESS table with in-frame sequences only. Part of the clones is absent; in the studies checked, under half of the shortfall reflects unresolved V genes, and no reason is known for the rest. V and J calls and clone size are given by that table; D and trimming were obtained from the DNA. Across this sample there are some 1,400,000 clones, with over 95% seen only once. Roughly 1.2% of the sample comes from the top ten.

The V end loses 3 bases and the J end loses 6 bases, and a stretch of 5 bases separates them. Inclusive of the bounding cysteine and phenylalanine, the CDR3 is 12 residues long. Of the read, only the CDR3 DNA is kept; its 36 bases are in frame from base 1. CDR1 and CDR2 (SGHAT, FQNNGV) derive from the germline V gene. Beyond this particular receptor, the publication reports: The genetic and exposure-history diversity represented was limited by the small number of donors. Pairwise subsampling led to the expectation that sequencing depth would affect the degree of clonotype sharing among donors. Naive subsets generally had larger estimated clonotype richness than memory subsets. Sampling was limited to blood, and TCR repertoires in tissue likely differ from TCR repertoires in blood. Compared with non-shared clonotypes, the clonotypes found in all four sorted-subset donors had higher generation probabilities. About 5% of naive CD4, more than 3% of naive CD8, about 2.5% of memory CD4, and approximately 0.4% of memory CD8 clonotypes were shared across a few donors. Incomplete sequencing was indicated by rarefaction of sorted-subset datasets, despite the large sequencing depth.

A remark on this clone: Its antigen is still unknown. No base quality values were provided; no much bigger clone lies one nucleotide off.

The receptor's source is a man aged 25-45 years in good health. Recombination connected TRBV11-2 to TRBJ2-2; no D gene can be assigned with confidence. Sequencing was done on a sample of naive CD4+ T cells sorted from blood. The label giving this sample's cell subset or site can be read as: CD45RA+ positively selected. The sequenced DNA is TGTGCCAGCAGCTTTTCTCCCGGGGAGCTGTTTTTT. Protein translation: CASSFSPGELFF.